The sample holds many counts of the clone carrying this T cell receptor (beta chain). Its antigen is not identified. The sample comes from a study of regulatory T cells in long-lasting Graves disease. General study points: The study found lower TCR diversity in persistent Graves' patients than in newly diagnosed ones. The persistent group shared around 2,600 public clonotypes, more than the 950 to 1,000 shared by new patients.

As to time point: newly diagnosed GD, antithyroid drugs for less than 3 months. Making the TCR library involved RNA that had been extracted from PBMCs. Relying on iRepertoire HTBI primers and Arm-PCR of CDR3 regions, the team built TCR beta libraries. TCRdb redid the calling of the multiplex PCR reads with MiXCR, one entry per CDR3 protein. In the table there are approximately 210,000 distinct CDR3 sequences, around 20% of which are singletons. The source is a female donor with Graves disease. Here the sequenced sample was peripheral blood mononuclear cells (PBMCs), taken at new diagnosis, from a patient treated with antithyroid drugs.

CDR3 residues: CASSLIGEQFF. In DNA form, the CDR3 reads TGTGCCAGCAGTTTGATCGGGGAGCAGTTCTTC. This chain joins TRBV12-3 or TRBV12-4 and TRBJ2-1; D not certain. The CDR3 covers 11 residues. The germline V and J ends were trimmed by 3 bases and 10 bases, with 7 bases remaining between them.